These 29 T cell receptor beta chains originate from one sample sequenced in a study of blood T cell repertoires in COVID-19. The protocol was immunoSEQ multiplex PCR, while the TCRdb copy is restricted to in-frame clones and leaves out a portion. In the table there are about 240,000 clones, about four fifths of which are singletons. The sequenced material came from PBMCs or T cells enriched from blood (not recorded which). These receptors were taken from a woman in her 40s who had been exposed to COVID-19.

This clone has a single count. J is TRBJ2-1 and V is TRBV7-7; a possible D gene is TRBD2 (5 bases). The CDR3 runs 15 residues. CDR1 SSHAT and CDR2 FNYEAQ come from the germline V gene (reference sequence). V lost 5 bases and J lost 7, with 18 bases in between. In DNA form, the CDR3 reads TGTGCCAGCAGCCAGAGTGACGGCCGGGGTAATGAGCAGTTCTTC. Translating it yields CASSQSDGRGNEQFF.

The chain is built from TRBV11-3 and TRBJ1-1, with 9 positions matching TRBD1. This CDR3 is built from 13 residues. The germline V gene encodes CDR1 SGHNT and CDR2 YENEEA. V trimming: 4 bases; J trimming: 10 bases; junction bases outside the gene matches: 7. The CDR3 sequence: CASSSGQGLGAFF. CDR3 bases: TGTGCCAGCAGCTCCGGACAGGGGCTGGGAGCTTTCTTT.

This clone was detected a few times. The chain couples TRBV7-2 to TRBJ1-6; 7 bases align to TRBD1. V was clipped by 5 bases and J by 10 bases; unmatched bases: 14. The germline gives CDR1 SGHTA, CDR2 FQGNSA. The CDR3 runs to 16 residues. CDR3 in DNA: TGTGCCAGCAGCGAGGGACAGTACTATCCCCTCTCACCCCTCCACTTT. Its translation: CASSEGQYYPLSPLHF.

This chain links TRBV5-1 with TRBJ1-3; D remains ambiguous. The CDR3 consists of 16 residues. V was clipped by 1 base and J by 0 bases, with 11 bases between them. Germline V gene lookup returns CDR1 SGHRS and CDR2 YFSETQ. The CDR3 is CASSLKEGNSGNTIYF. CDR3 nucleotides: TGCGCCAGCAGCTTGAAGGAGGGAAACTCTGGAAACACCATATATTTT.

This clone was observed once. The V gene is TRBV6-2 or TRBV6-3, the J gene TRBJ2-1, with a weak D call TRBD2 (5 bases). V lost 6 bases to trimming and J lost 6 bases, with 18 bases between them. The germline gives CDR1 MNHEY, CDR2 SVGEGT. This CDR3 contains 15 residues. The CDR3 sequence: CASRPRYGAANEQFF. CDR3 DNA: TGTGCCAGCAGACCTAGGTATGGAGCGGCCAATGAGCAGTTCTTC.

Written as DNA, the CDR3 is TGTGCCAGCACCGAGGGGACTAGCGGGGGCCCCCTTTCCTACAATGAGCAGTTCTTC. It specifies CASTEGTSGGPLSYNEQFF. V and J are TRBV2 and TRBJ2-1, with TRBD2 identical over 14 bases. Germline V CDR1 and CDR2: SNHLY, FYNNEI. Losses at the gene ends were 7 bases for V and 1 base for J; bases not matched to a gene: 12. The CDR3 runs 19 residues.

V usage is TRBV27 and J usage is TRBJ1-2; TRBD1 is a possible D gene (6 bases). The CDR3 is 11 amino acids. CDR1 is MNHEY, CDR2 SMNVEV, per germline (reference sequence). V lost 8 bases to trimming and J lost 8 bases, with 12 bases between them. DNA of the CDR3: TGTGCCAGCGGATTACAGGGAGGCTACACCTTC. Translating gives CASGLQGGYTF.

The chain carries TRBV9 and TRBJ1-4; 9 nucleotides align to TRBD1. The ends lost 0 bases at V and 6 bases at J; junction bases unmatched: 6. Germline CDR1 SGDLS, CDR2 YYNGEE. The CDR3 consists of 16 residues. CDR3 nucleotides: TGTGCCAGCAGCGTAGCCGAAGGACAGGGGTATGAAAAACTGTTTTTT. Translated, it gives CASSVAEGQGYEKLFF.

V usage is TRBV6-1 and J usage is TRBJ2-1; TRBD1 agrees at 8 bases. The V segment lost 3 bases and the J segment 4 bases; nucleotides outside the gene matches: 5. CDR1 MNHNS and CDR2 SASEGT come from the germline V gene. The CDR3 has 15 residues. CDR3 bases: TGTGCCAGCAGTGAGACAGGGGACGAATACAATGAGCAGTTCTTC. Its translation: CASSETGDEYNEQFF.

The chain joins TRBV28 to TRBJ1-2; D unclear. From germline, CDR1 is MDHEN and CDR2 SYDVKM. The CDR3 sequence is 12 residues long. Trimming took off 6 bases at V and 4 bases at J, with 9 bases between the two ends. The CDR3 bases are TGTGCCAGCAGCCGGGAGAGCTATGGCTACACCTTC. Residues: CASSRESYGYTF.

The chain recombines TRBV5-1 with TRBJ1-2; TRBD1 matches 9 bases. The V gene's germline CDR1 is SGHRS and CDR2 YFSETQ. This CDR3 region has 17 residues. V shed 0 bases and J 8 bases; nucleotides not matched to a gene: 14. CDR3 in DNA: TGCGCCAGCAGCTTGGTCCATAGGACCGGGACAGGGAAGGGCTACACCTTC. It encodes CASSLVHRTGTGKGYTF.

In regard to this clone: This sample also contains other DNA sequences that code for the same CDR3. The chain is built from TRBV6-5 and TRBJ2-1; maybe TRBD2 (5 bases). Trimming removed 7 bases from V and 0 bases from J, with 7 bases in between. The CDR3 is made up of 13 amino acids. Germline CDR1 reads MNHEY; CDR2 reads SVGAGI. The CDR3 DNA reads TGTGCCAGCACGGGGAGCTCCTACAATGAGCAGTTCTTC. Its protein product is CASTGSSYNEQFF.

The CDR3 here is CASSQEDRGPIGGYTF. CDR3 nucleotides: TGTGCCAGCTCCCAGGAGGACAGGGGGCCTATAGGGGGCTACACCTTC. V gene TRBV4-2 combines with J gene TRBJ1-2; 11 bases line up with TRBD1. V shed 8 bases, J shed 8 bases, and the junction held 16 bases outside the gene matches. The CDR3 contains 16 residues. Germline lookup yields CDR1 LGHNA and CDR2 YNFKEQ.

The chain carries TRBV7-9 and TRBJ2-7; D is uncertain. V gave up 4 bases and J gave up 4 bases, with 17 bases separating them. This CDR3 spans 15 amino acids. Germline V gene sequence: CDR1 SEHNR, CDR2 FQNEAQ (reference sequence). Written as DNA, the CDR3 is TGTGCCAGCAGCTCAACAGAATCCGCCGAATACGAGCAGTACTTC. This codes for CASSSTESAEYEQYF. Full variable domain (outside the CDR3, taken from reference TRBV7-9 and TRBJ2-7): DTGVSQNPRHKITKRGQNVTFRCDPISEHNRLYWYRQTLGQGPEFLTYFQNEAQLEKSRLLSDRFSAERPKGSFSTLEIQRTEQGDSAMYLCASSSTESAEYEQYFGPGTRLTVT.

The chain joins TRBV25-1 to TRBJ1-2, with a tentative D call TRBD1 (5 bases). Between the trimmed V and J ends, which lost 2 bases and 5 bases, there was a span of 12 bases. CDR1 is MGHDK, CDR2 SYGVNS, per germline. This CDR3 has 14 residues. DNA of the CDR3: TGTGCCAGCAGTGAAGAAGGGGCCGGGTATGGCTACACCTTC. Residues: CASSEEGAGYGYTF.

A single count supports this clone. This sequence joins TRBV27 and TRBJ1-5; 11 positions agree with TRBD1. J was trimmed by 7 bases and V by 5 bases; bases with no gene match: 7. In germline, CDR1 is MNHEY, CDR2 SMNVEV (reference sequence). This CDR3 is 15 amino acids long. The CDR3 protein is CASSTGQGAGQPQHF. Written as DNA, the CDR3 is TGTGCCAGCAGTACCGGACAGGGGGCAGGGCAGCCCCAGCATTTT.

The chain couples TRBV2 to TRBJ1-1; D possibly corresponds to TRBD1 (6 bases). V shed 7 bases and J shed 0 bases, with 15 bases lying between them. This CDR3 comprises 15 residues. Germline CDR1 SNHLY, CDR2 FYNNEI. CDR3 sequence reads: CASTTMTGMNTEAFF. Written as DNA, the CDR3 is TGTGCCAGCACTACGATGACAGGTATGAACACTGAAGCTTTCTTT.

The V call is TRBV6-2 or TRBV6-3, the J call TRBJ2-3, with D possibly TRBD2 on 5 matching bases. V was trimmed by 6 bases and J by 4 bases, leaving 20 bases between them. There are 16 residues in the CDR3. Germline V lookup: CDR1 MNHEY, CDR2 SVGEGT. The CDR3: CASSSRTGVGPDTQYF. The DNA for the CDR3 is TGTGCCAGCAGCTCCCGGACTGGTGTCGGCCCAGATACGCAGTATTTT.

Note on this clone: A junction end diverges from the germline sequence, so it may reflect a read error. The rearrangement joins TRBV7-2 to TRBJ2-5; D is perhaps TRBD2 (6 bases). CDR1 is SGHTA, CDR2 FQGNSA, per germline. The CDR3 is 13 amino acids. The CDR3 region has the DNA TGTGCCAGCAACCCCCGGGACTCCCCATTGTCCCACTTC. It translates to CASNPRDSPLSHF.

The chain joins TRBV30 to TRBJ1-5, with 7 bases lining up with TRBD1. CDR1 and CDR2 from the germline V gene are GTSNPN and SVGIG (reference sequence). With V trimmed by 3 bases and J by 7 bases, 6 bases remained unmatched. The length of the CDR3 is 13 residues. In nucleotides, the CDR3 is TGTGCCTGGAGCTCTCAGGGGGACCAGCCCCAGCATTTT. Residues: CAWSSQGDQPQHF.

This clone was picked up one time. This chain connects TRBV15 to TRBJ2-2; 8 bases line up with TRBD2. The CDR3 is 16 residues long. With V trimmed by 4 bases and J by 5 bases, 9 bases remained unmatched. Germline CDR1 LNHNV, CDR2 YYDKDF (reference sequence). The CDR3 spells CATSTPREGRTGELFF. Written as DNA, the CDR3 is TGTGCCACCAGCACGCCCCGGGAGGGGCGAACCGGGGAGCTGTTTTTT.

The chain has TRBV11-1 and TRBJ2-1; TRBD1 is a possible D gene (5 bases). Germline CDR1 SGHAT, CDR2 FQDESV (reference sequence). The CDR3 loop spans 15 amino acids. V dropped 1 base and J dropped 4 bases, with 11 bases sitting between them. For the CDR3, the DNA is TGTGCCAGCAGCTTAGGCAGGGCGGTTTACAATGAGCAGTTCTTC. Its translation is CASSLGRAVYNEQFF.

The J gene is TRBJ1-4, the V gene TRBV2, with a weak D call TRBD1 (5 bases). Germline V gene data show CDR1 as SNHLY and CDR2 as FYNNEI. V shed 8 bases and J shed 6 bases, with 13 bases lying between them. This CDR3 comprises 13 residues. CDR3 region: CASRGHVDEKLFF. The CDR3, as DNA: TGTGCCAGCCGTGGACATGTCGATGAAAAACTGTTTTTT.

V and J are TRBV7-3 and TRBJ2-3; the D gene is possibly TRBD1 (6 bases). Trimming removed 5 bases from V and 6 bases from J, with 12 bases in between. Germline lookup yields CDR1 SGHTA and CDR2 FQGTGA. The CDR3 is 13 amino acids. The CDR3 nucleotides are TGTGCCAGCAGCCTCAGGACAGCCGATACGCAGTATTTT. It encodes CASSLRTADTQYF.

The chain links TRBV12-3 or TRBV12-4 to TRBJ2-5; D is perhaps TRBD2 (6 bases). V gave up 3 bases and J gave up 2 bases, with 7 bases separating them. The CDR3 runs 13 residues. This CDR3 is CASSFGGQETQYF. Written as DNA, the CDR3 is TGTGCCAGCAGTTTTGGGGGGCAAGAGACCCAGTACTTC.

The chain joins TRBV2 to TRBJ2-3; 7 bases match TRBD2. With V trimmed by 8 bases and J by 3 bases, 2 bases remained unmatched. Germline V gene lookup returns CDR1 SNHLY and CDR2 FYNNEI. The CDR3 consists of 12 residues. CDR3 nucleotide sequence: TGTGCCAGCGGGGGGGGTACAGATACGCAGTATTTT. Amino acids: CASGGGTDTQYF.

The chain carries TRBV10-3 and TRBJ1-2, with TRBD1 identical over 11 bases. V shed 6 bases and J 1 base; nucleotides not matched to a gene: 4. Germline V gene data show CDR1 as ENHRY and CDR2 as SYGVKD. This CDR3 spans 15 amino acids. The CDR3, as DNA: TGTGCCATCAGGGGGGACAGGGGGGATAACTATGGCTACACCTTC. Encoded protein: CAIRGDRGDNYGYTF.

V gene TRBV28 combines with J gene TRBJ1-5; the match to TRBD1 covers 12 bases. The germline V gene has CDR1 MDHEN and CDR2 SYDVKM. With V trimmed by 6 bases and J by 6 bases, 12 bases remained unmatched. The CDR3 has 17 amino acids. The CDR3 DNA sequence: TGTGCCAGCAGGCCTTCCCCGGGACAGGGGGCTAGTCAGCCCCAGCATTTT. It specifies CASRPSPGQGASQPQHF. Drawing the rest from reference TRBV28 and TRBJ1-5, the complete variable domain is DVKVTQSSRYLVKRTGEKVFLECVQDMDHENMFWYRQDPGLGLRLIYFSYDVKMKEKGDIPEGYSVSREKKERFSLILESASTNQTSMYLCASRPSPGQGASQPQHFGDGTRLSIL.

V is TRBV29-1 and J is TRBJ1-5; D possibly corresponds to TRBD1 (6 bases). CDR1 SQVTM and CDR2 ANQGSEA come from the germline V gene. This CDR3 has 13 amino acids. V was clipped by 7 bases and J by 6 bases, with 16 bases between them. The CDR3 DNA follows: TGCAGCGCCGGGGGGCAGGCGGGTCAGCCCCAGCATTTT. Protein sequence: CSAGGQAGQPQHF.